The 29 T cell receptor beta chains below all came from one sample that was sequenced in a study of identical twins. TCRdb called the 5' RACE reads again in MiXCR, with one record for every CDR3 protein. This table has about 530,000 distinct CDR3 sequences, around 22% appearing once. These records were also assigned to another study, of yellow fever vaccine responses in identical twins.

Sample: CD4+ T cells sorted from blood. Receptor source: a woman aged 18-29 years in good health.

This clonotype was detected only a few times. The rearrangement links TRBV9 to TRBJ2-5, with D uncertain. There are 13 residues in the CDR3. V lost 0 bases and J lost 3, with 6 bases in between. Germline CDR1 SGDLS, CDR2 YYNGEE. The CDR3 DNA reads TGTGCCAGCAGCGTAGGGCCTGAAGAGACCCAGTACTTC. Translated, it gives CASSVGPEETQYF.

The sample holds a few counts of this clonotype. This chain uses TRBV7-2 with TRBJ2-1; D unclear. The germline gives CDR1 SGHTA, CDR2 FQGNSA. Trimming removed 2 bases from V and 7 bases from J, with 9 bases in between. This CDR3 is built from 13 residues. CDR3 residues: CASSLRTGNEQFF. The CDR3 bases are TGTGCCAGCAGCTTAAGGACCGGAAATGAGCAGTTCTTC.

The V gene is TRBV7-8, the J gene TRBJ2-1; D gene unclear. The CDR3 is 13 residues long. Germline CDR1 is SGHVS and CDR2 is FQNEAQ. V shed 5 bases and J shed 8 bases, with 13 bases lying between them. DNA for the CDR3: TGTGCCAGCAGCGTACAAAACACGGATGAGCAGTTCTTC. It is translated as CASSVQNTDEQFF.

This chain uses TRBV7-2 with TRBJ2-1, with 9 bases fitting TRBD2. This CDR3 has 15 amino acids. Germline CDR1 and CDR2: SGHTA and FQGNSA. V lost 2 bases and J lost 4; bases outside the gene matches: 3. The CDR3 coding sequence is TGTGCCAGCAGCTTATGGCTAGCGGGGTACAATGAGCAGTTCTTC. The encoded protein is CASSLWLAGYNEQFF.

In this sample, this clonotype turned up once. The chain is built from TRBV9 and TRBJ2-1, with TRBD2 identical over 11 bases. Germline assignment: CDR1 SGDLS and CDR2 YYNGEE. J gave up 5 bases and V 4 bases, and 8 bases lay outside the gene matches. The CDR3 loop spans 16 amino acids. The CDR3 DNA follows: TGTGCCAGCAGCTCCTCCGGGACTAGCGGAAACAATGAGCAGTTCTTC. Translation gives CASSSSGTSGNNEQFF. The variable domain in full, completed from reference TRBV9 and TRBJ2-1, reads DSGVTQTPKHLITATGQRVTLRCSPRSGDLSVYWYQQSLDQGLQFLIQYYNGEERAKGNILERFSAQQFPDLHSELNLSSLELGDSALYFCASSSSGTSGNNEQFFGPGTRLTVL.

Of note for this clonotype: At one of its ends the junction is not consistent with the germline gene, which may arise from a read error. The chain joins TRBV3-1 to TRBJ2-7; 8 bases align to TRBD2. The CDR3 is 18 residues long. Germline CDR1 LGHDT, CDR2 YNNKEL (reference sequence). DNA of the CDR3: TGTGCCTGCAGCCGGGGGGGGAGTCCGCGGCCTAGCTCCTACGAGCAGTACTTC. This translates into CACSRGGSPRPSSYEQYF.

This clonotype was seen ten or more times. The gene calls are TRBV10-3 and TRBJ1-3; 7 bases match TRBD1. CDR1 and CDR2 from the germline V gene are ENHRY and SYGVKD. CDR3 size: 14 residues. V was pared by 8 bases and J by 0 bases, with 4 bases of the junction left unmatched. This chain's CDR3 is CAIDRDNSGNTIYF. The DNA of the CDR3 is TGTGCCATCGACAGGGATAACTCTGGAAACACCATATATTTT.

The chain recombines TRBV20-1 with TRBJ1-1, with a tentative D call TRBD1 (5 bases). Germline CDR1 reads DFQATT; CDR2 reads SNEGSKA (reference sequence). V was trimmed by 1 base and J by 4 bases, leaving 13 bases between them. The CDR3 runs to 14 residues. CDR3 in DNA: TGCAGTGCTAGAGCACCCGGGGGGTTCACTGAAGCTTTCTTT. It encodes CSARAPGGFTEAFF.

This clonotype was picked up a small number of times. The chain is built from TRBV7-8 and TRBJ2-1; D perhaps matches TRBD1 (6 bases). The CDR3 extends over 13 amino acids. Germline values: CDR1 SGHVS, CDR2 FQNEAQ. Trimming shortened V by 5 bases and J by 6 bases, and 11 bases separated the two germline ends. CDR3 sequence (DNA): TGTGCCAGCAGCCCCGGGACACGCAATGAGCAGTTCTTC. This encodes CASSPGTRNEQFF. Variable domain in full (rest from reference TRBV7-8 and TRBJ2-1): GAGVSQSPRYKVAKRGQDVALRCDPISGHVSLFWYQQALGQGPEFLTYFQNEAQLDKSGLPSDRFFAERPEGSVSTLKIQRTQQEDSAVYLCASSPGTRNEQFFGPGTRLTVL.

The chain employs TRBV12-3 or TRBV12-4 and TRBJ2-3, with 9 positions matching TRBD2. With V trimmed by 2 bases and J by 1 base, 16 bases remained unmatched. The CDR3 is 20 amino acids. In nucleotides, the CDR3 is TGTGCCAGCAGTTTACACCTAAGGGGCCTGGCTAGCGGGGGCACAGATACGCAGTATTTT. Its protein product is CASSLHLRGLASGGTDTQYF.

This clonotype was detected only a few times. This rearrangement joins TRBV7-8 to TRBJ2-1, with 9 bases identical to TRBD2. The CDR3 consists of 15 residues. J gave up 5 bases and V 5 bases, and 7 bases lay outside the gene matches. Germline V gene sequence: CDR1 SGHVS, CDR2 FQNEAQ. As DNA, the CDR3 is TGTGCCAGCAGCCGAATTAGCGGGGGAAACAATGAGCAGTTCTTC. Amino acid sequence: CASSRISGGNNEQFF.

This clonotype was recorded a few times. The genes are TRBV29-1 and TRBJ2-3; D is unresolved. The germline V and J ends were trimmed by 7 bases and 0 bases, with 8 bases remaining between them. This CDR3 contains 12 residues. Germline lookup yields CDR1 SQVTM and CDR2 ANQGSEA. The chain's CDR3 is CSAVPSTDTQYF. In DNA, the CDR3 is TGCAGCGCAGTGCCTAGCACAGATACGCAGTATTTT.

V and J are TRBV7-9 and TRBJ2-2; 7 nucleotides agree with TRBD1. CDR1 SEHNR and CDR2 FQNEAQ come from the germline V gene (reference sequence). This CDR3 region has 17 residues. V was clipped by 3 bases and J by 4 bases; unmatched bases: 11. CDR3 loop: CASSLRQGQSVTGELFF. Written as DNA, the CDR3 is TGTGCCAGCAGCTTGAGACAGGGCCAGTCTGTCACCGGGGAGCTGTTTTTT.

This clonotype was found once. At one of its ends the junction is not consistent with the germline gene, which may arise from a read error. V gene TRBV20-1 combines with J gene TRBJ2-1, with 7 bases matching TRBD2. The CDR3 runs 15 residues. Germline V gene sequence: CDR1 DFQATT, CDR2 SNEGSKA (reference sequence). The CDR3 DNA sequence: TGCTGTGCACCTCTCCTAGCGGTCTCCTACAATGAGCAGTTCTTC. This gives the protein CCAPLLAVSYNEQFF.

This clonotype was counted between two and nine times. The chain recombines TRBV24-1 with TRBJ2-1; 9 bases fit TRBD2. J lost 7 bases, V lost 4 bases, and 13 bases had no gene match. The CDR3 length is 17 residues. Per germline, CDR1 KGHDR and CDR2 SFDVKD. CDR3 region: CATSEPDLAGAINEQFF. CDR3 DNA: TGTGCCACCAGTGAACCCGATTTAGCGGGGGCGATAAATGAGCAGTTCTTC.

A single count supports this clonotype. The chain recombines TRBV27 with TRBJ1-5; D is perhaps TRBD1 (5 bases). The length of the CDR3 is 16 residues. CDR1 and CDR2 (germline): MNHEY, SMNVEV (reference sequence). V gave up 7 bases and J gave up 0 bases, with 16 bases separating them. The CDR3 reads CASKPREGYSNQPQHF. The CDR3 nucleotides read TGTGCCAGCAAGCCACGCGAGGGGTATAGCAATCAGCCCCAGCATTTT.

This clonotype was seen a handful of times. This sequence joins TRBV3-1 and TRBJ2-3; either TRBD1 or TRBD2 may supply D (5 bases each). The CDR3 spans 13 residues. V lost 5 bases and J 5 bases, leaving 11 bases between the germline ends. Per the germline V gene, CDR1 is LGHDT and CDR2 is YNNKEL (reference sequence). This chain's CDR3 is CASSTIGGDTQYF. As DNA, the CDR3 is TGTGCCAGCAGCACAATTGGGGGAGATACGCAGTATTTT.

The chain couples TRBV20-1 to TRBJ2-5; no clear D. CDR3 length: 12 residues. Germline V gives CDR1 DFQATT, CDR2 SNEGSKA (reference sequence). CDR3 nucleotide sequence: TGCAGCGCTGTTTTAGACCAAGAGACCCAGTACTTC. This encodes CSAVLDQETQYF.

This chain uses TRBV12-3 or TRBV12-4 with TRBJ1-1; no firm D call. The CDR3 has 12 amino acids. V was clipped by 7 bases and J by 4 bases, with 10 bases between them. CDR3 sequence reads: CASKSFPTEAFF. DNA of the CDR3: TGTGCCAGCAAATCTTTCCCCACTGAAGCTTTCTTT.

The table lists this clonotype with a few counts. The V call is TRBV5-1, the J call TRBJ2-5; 9 nucleotides align to TRBD2. The ends lost 1 base at V and 1 base at J; junction bases unmatched: 8. The CDR3 runs to 17 residues. Germline assignment: CDR1 SGHRS and CDR2 YFSETQ. Here the CDR3 reads CASSLHRASGIQETQYF. CDR3 coding DNA: TGCGCCAGCAGCTTGCACCGGGCTAGCGGGATCCAAGAGACCCAGTACTTC.

This clonotype was observed a handful of times. CDR3 DNA: TGTGCCATCAGTGAGTCGCACGGCTCTGGGGCCAACGTCCTGACTTTC. It codes for CAISESHGSGANVLTF. The chain carries TRBV10-3 and TRBJ2-6; the D is unclear. CDR3 length equals 16 residues. V lost 0 bases and J lost 0, with 6 bases in between. Germline V lookup: CDR1 ENHRY, CDR2 SYGVKD.

The rearrangement uses TRBV5-1 and TRBJ1-1, with 8 bases matching TRBD1. Trimming cost V 3 bases and J 6 bases; bases outside gene matches: 7. The germline V gene encodes CDR1 SGHRS and CDR2 YFSETQ. This CDR3 has 14 residues. The CDR3 protein is CASSSRGQWAEAFF. CDR3 coding DNA: TGCGCCAGCAGCTCCAGGGGGCAGTGGGCTGAAGCTTTCTTT.

V gene TRBV10-3 combines with J gene TRBJ2-1; 7 bases agree with TRBD1. Germline CDR1 and CDR2: ENHRY and SYGVKD. CDR3 length: 12 amino acids. V shed 6 bases, J shed 8 bases, and the junction held 4 bases outside the gene matches. The CDR3 spells CAISPDRDEQFF. In DNA, the CDR3 is TGTGCCATCAGCCCCGACAGGGATGAGCAGTTCTTC.

This clonotype has more than one count but fewer than ten. The V and J genes are TRBV9 and TRBJ2-7; TRBD1 or TRBD2 may be the D gene (5 bases each). CDR1 and CDR2 (germline): SGDLS, YYNGEE. V was cut by 2 bases and J by 2 bases, with 17 bases left in between. The CDR3 has 16 residues. CDR3 residues: CASSVRGPWATYEQYF. CDR3 DNA sequence: TGTGCCAGCAGCGTCCGGGGACCGTGGGCTACCTACGAGCAGTACTTC.

The gene calls are TRBV12-3 or TRBV12-4 and TRBJ2-3; unclear D gene. With 6 bases removed from V and 4 bases from J, the gap between germline ends came to 17 bases. The CDR3 sequence is 15 residues long. In DNA, the CDR3 is TGTGCCAGCAGCTCTACCCCGGGTCGCGCAGATACGCAGTATTTT. This gives the protein CASSSTPGRADTQYF.

This clonotype was found a few times. The V gene is TRBV20-1, the J gene TRBJ2-7, with 7 bases fitting TRBD1. The CDR3 loop spans 14 amino acids. Germline trimming cut 4 bases from V and 6 bases from J; bases unmatched to any gene: 12. Germline-derived CDR1 and CDR2 are DFQATT and SNEGSKA (reference sequence). In nucleotides, the CDR3 is TGCAGTGCTACCGACAGGGACCCCCTTACCGAGCAGTACTTC. It encodes CSATDRDPLTEQYF.

This clonotype came up many times. At one of its ends the junction is not consistent with the germline gene, which may arise from a read error. The CDR3 DNA reads as TGTGCCAGCAGCCCCCTTGACAGGAACACCGGGGAGCTGTTTTTT. It is translated as CASSPLDRNTGELFF. The chain combines TRBV5-1 with TRBJ2-2; tentative D call: TRBD1 (5 bases). This CDR3 is built from 15 residues. CDR1 SGHRS and CDR2 YFSETQ come from the germline V gene.

This clonotype was recorded once. A read error may produce the germline difference seen at one junction end. The chain has TRBV20-1 and TRBJ2-5; 9 bases are a match to TRBD1. CDR3 size: 15 residues. Germline V gives CDR1 DFQATT, CDR2 SNEGSKA (reference sequence). The CDR3 DNA is TGCAGTGCTCGCGAACAGGGGGCTCTCCAAGGGACCCAGTACTTC. Translated, it gives CSAREQGALQGTQYF.

The chain carries TRBV7-6 and TRBJ2-3; 8 bases match TRBD1. CDR3 length equals 17 residues. The ends lost 4 bases at V and 5 bases at J; junction bases unmatched: 14. Germline V lookup: CDR1 SGHVS, CDR2 FNYEAQ. CDR3 sequence (DNA): TGTGCCAGCAGCTCGTACCGGGACAGGAGGGTGATAGATACGCAGTATTTT. It codes for CASSSYRDRRVIDTQYF.